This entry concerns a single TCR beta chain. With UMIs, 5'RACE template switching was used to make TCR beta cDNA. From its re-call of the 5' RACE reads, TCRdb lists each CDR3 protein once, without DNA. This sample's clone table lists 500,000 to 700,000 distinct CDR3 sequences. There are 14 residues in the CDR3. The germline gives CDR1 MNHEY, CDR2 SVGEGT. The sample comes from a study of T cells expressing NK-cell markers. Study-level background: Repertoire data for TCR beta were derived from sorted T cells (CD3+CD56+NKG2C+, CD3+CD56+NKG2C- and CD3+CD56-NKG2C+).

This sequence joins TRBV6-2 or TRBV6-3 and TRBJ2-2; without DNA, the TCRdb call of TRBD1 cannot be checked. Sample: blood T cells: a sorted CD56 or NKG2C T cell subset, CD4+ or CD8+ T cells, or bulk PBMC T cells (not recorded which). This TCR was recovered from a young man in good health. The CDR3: CASSFTGVTGELFF.